These 26 T cell receptor beta chains were sequenced from one sample in a study of blood T cell repertoires in COVID-19 (dated by TCRdb to about 2020). The library was made by the immunoSEQ multiplex PCR assay. TCRdb stores this immuneACCESS table with in-frame sequences only. Part of the clones is absent; in the studies checked, under half of the shortfall reflects unresolved V genes, and no reason is known for the rest. The sample contains over 150,000 clones, approximately 88% of them found a single time. The ten largest clones add up to roughly 9% of the sample. The sample taken for sequencing was peripheral blood. The source of these receptors is an elderly woman with active or convalescent COVID-19.

This chain links TRBV9 with TRBJ2-7, with 7 nucleotides matching TRBD1. Trimming took 0 bases from V and 0 from J; bases not matched to a gene: 3. This CDR3 is 15 amino acids long. CDR1 is SGDLS and CDR2 is YYNGEE in the germline V gene. The CDR3 bases are TGTGCCAGCAGCGTAGGTAGGGACAGCTCCTACGAGCAGTACTTC. Its translation: CASSVGRDSSYEQYF.

The J gene is TRBJ1-3, the V gene TRBV7-8; TRBD1 might be the D (5 bases). The V gene's germline CDR1 is SGHVS and CDR2 FQNEAQ. V lost 3 bases and J 0 bases, leaving 9 bases between the germline ends. This CDR3 has 15 residues. CDR3 sequence (DNA): TGTGCCAGCAGCTTCGGGGGGTTCTCTGGAAACACCATATATTTT. Amino acid sequence: CASSFGGFSGNTIYF.

CDR3 coding DNA: TGTGCCAGCAGCGACAGGGGAGGCACCGGGGAGCTGTTTTTT. Amino acids: CASSDRGGTGELFF. The V gene is TRBV6-6, the J gene TRBJ2-2; TRBD1 agrees at 8 bases. Germline V gene sequence: CDR1 MNHNY, CDR2 SVGAGI (reference sequence). The CDR3 sequence is 14 residues long. The J segment lost 4 bases and the V segment lost 6 bases, leaving 4 bases of the junction unmatched.

This sequence joins TRBV7-8 and TRBJ1-6; D possibly corresponds to TRBD1 (6 bases). This CDR3 is 14 amino acids long. From germline, CDR1 is SGHVS and CDR2 FQNEAQ. Deletions cut 5 bases from V and 10 bases from J, with 15 bases between. This chain's CDR3 is CASSTGQRESPLHF. The CDR3 DNA reads TGTGCCAGCAGCACCGGACAGAGGGAGTCACCCCTCCACTTT.

The chain uses TRBV7-2 and TRBJ1-5, with D unclear. This CDR3 is built from 14 residues. CDR1 and CDR2 (germline): SGHTA, FQGNSA. The V gene lost 1 base and the J gene lost 2 bases, with 6 bases spanning the gap. CDR3 nucleotides: TGTGCCAGCAGCTTAGATCAGGGCAATCAGCCCCAGCATTTT. Protein: CASSLDQGNQPQHF.

The genes are TRBV19 and TRBJ1-2; perhaps TRBD1 as D (5 bases). CDR3 size: 14 residues. V lost 1 base, J lost 5 bases, and 11 bases lay in between. Germline CDR1 and CDR2: LNHDA and SQIVND (reference sequence). The CDR3 loop reads CASSIGGRQYGYTF. As DNA, the CDR3 is TGTGCCAGTAGTATAGGGGGCAGGCAATATGGCTACACCTTC.

This sequence joins TRBV5-4 and TRBJ2-5, with TRBD2 identical over 10 bases. J lost 1 base, V lost 0 bases, and 3 bases had no gene match. The CDR3 has 16 amino acids. The germline gives CDR1 SGHNT, CDR2 YYREEE (reference sequence). The chain's CDR3 is CASSLGTSGAQETQYF. The CDR3, as DNA: TGTGCCAGCAGCTTGGGTACTAGCGGGGCCCAAGAGACCCAGTACTTC.

The genes are TRBV7-2 and TRBJ2-7; a possible D gene is TRBD2 (6 bases). Trimming removed 7 bases at V and 3 bases at J, with 16 bases between. This CDR3 spans 14 amino acids. The germline CDR1 and CDR2 sequences are SGHTA and FQGNSA. CDR3 sequence (DNA): TGTGCCAGCACTTTTCGCGGGGTCAGCTACGAGCAGTACTTC. Residues: CASTFRGVSYEQYF.

As to this clone: The identical CDR3 is also encoded by other nucleotide sequences in the sample. The rearrangement joins TRBV6-2 or TRBV6-3 to TRBJ2-6; a possible D gene is TRBD2 (7 bases). V lost 0 bases and J 4 bases, leaving 10 bases between the germline ends. This CDR3 has 16 residues. CDR1 is MNHEY and CDR2 is SVGEGT in the germline V gene. The CDR3, as DNA: TGTGCCAGCAGTTACTCGGGGGGGGCAGGGGCCAACGTCCTGACTTTC. Amino acids: CASSYSGGAGANVLTF.

The chain employs TRBV6-5 and TRBJ1-4, with 10 bases matching TRBD1. The CDR3 is 16 amino acids. The V gene end was trimmed by 2 bases and the J gene end by 8 bases; junction bases not matched to a gene: 8. CDR1 and CDR2 from the germline V gene are MNHEY and SVGAGI. The CDR3 sequence: CASSYLMDRGGEKLFF. The CDR3, as DNA: TGTGCCAGCAGTTACCTTATGGACAGGGGGGGCGAAAAACTGTTTTTT.

CDR3 coding DNA: TGTGCCAGCAGCTTGGTCCGGCGGATTAGCAATCAGCCCCAGCATTTT. Protein sequence: CASSLVRRISNQPQHF. The chain employs TRBV5-4 and TRBJ1-5; D unclear. Between the trimmed V and J ends, which lost 0 bases and 0 bases, there was a span of 10 bases. CDR1 SGHNT and CDR2 YYREEE come from the germline V gene (reference sequence). This CDR3 region has 16 residues.

This sequence joins TRBV6-5 and TRBJ1-1; D is undetermined. Per the germline V gene, CDR1 is MNHEY and CDR2 is SVGAGI. The CDR3 loop spans 13 amino acids. Trimming shortened V by 6 bases and J by 1 base, and 9 bases separated the two germline ends. The CDR3 bases are TGTGCCAGCAGACCACCAGGGAACACTGAAGCTTTCTTT. Amino acids: CASRPPGNTEAFF.

The V and J genes are TRBV5-5 and TRBJ1-2; D uncertain. This CDR3 is 15 amino acids long. Germline CDR1 and CDR2: SGHKS and YYEKEE (reference sequence). Trimming removed 4 bases at V and 4 bases at J, with 17 bases between. DNA of the CDR3: TGTGCCAGCAGCAACACATGGCGGGGAGGCTATGGCTACACCTTC. Translation: CASSNTWRGGYGYTF.

This chain uses TRBV9 with TRBJ1-3, with 10 bases lining up with TRBD1. CDR3 size: 17 residues. Germline lookup yields CDR1 SGDLS and CDR2 YYNGEE. Trimming removed 0 bases from V and 7 bases from J; junction bases left unmatched: 10. For the CDR3, the DNA is TGTGCCAGCAGCGTAGGGCAGGGGACAGGGGTCGGGAACACCATATATTTT. This encodes CASSVGQGTGVGNTIYF. The full variable domain, completed using reference TRBV9 and TRBJ1-3, is DSGVTQTPKHLITATGQRVTLRCSPRSGDLSVYWYQQSLDQGLQFLIQYYNGEERAKGNILERFSAQQFPDLHSELNLSSLELGDSALYFCASSVGQGTGVGNTIYFGEGSWLTVV.

This chain uses TRBV19 with TRBJ1-3; D unclear. The CDR3 runs to 17 residues. V was cut by 1 base and J by 0 bases, with 13 bases left in between. CDR1 is LNHDA and CDR2 is SQIVND in the germline V gene (reference sequence). The CDR3 protein is CASSIVGSDFSGNTIYF. Here the CDR3 DNA reads TGTGCCAGTAGTATAGTCGGGTCTGACTTCTCTGGAAACACCATATATTTT.

This clone has a single count. The chain carries TRBV29-1 and TRBJ1-6; the match to TRBD1 covers 8 bases. V lost 4 bases and J lost 7; bases outside the gene matches: 3. The CDR3 extends over 13 amino acids. The germline CDR1 and CDR2 sequences are SQVTM and ANQGSEA. The CDR3 DNA reads as TGCAGCGTTGCCGGGACAGGCAATTCACCCCTCCACTTT. Its protein is CSVAGTGNSPLHF.

The J gene is TRBJ2-7, the V gene TRBV18; possibly TRBD2 for D (6 bases). This CDR3 region has 15 residues. The ends were cut back, 6 bases at V and 6 bases at J, with 21 bases in the middle. Per the germline V gene, CDR1 is KGHSH and CDR2 is LQKENI. The chain's CDR3 is CASSLTSGQGGEQYF. CDR3 DNA sequence: TGTGCCAGCTCCCTCACCAGCGGGCAGGGTGGCGAGCAGTACTTC. Full variable domain (rest looked up from reference TRBV18 and TRBJ2-7): NAGVMQNPRHLVRRRGQEARLRCSPMKGHSHVYWYRQLPEEGLKFMVYLQKENIIDESGMPKERFSAEFPKEGPSILRIQQVVRGDSAAYFCASSLTSGQGGEQYFGPGTRLTVT.

This rearrangement joins TRBV18 to TRBJ1-1; D gene ambiguous. The CDR3 extends over 16 amino acids. Germline CDR1 KGHSH, CDR2 LQKENI. Trimming shortened V by 4 bases and J by 2 bases, and 17 bases separated the two germline ends. The CDR3 bases are TGTGCCAGCTCACTATACCAATTCGACTCAAACACTGAAGCTTTCTTT. As protein: CASSLYQFDSNTEAFF.

The chain carries TRBV7-9 and TRBJ1-5; the D gene is possibly TRBD1 (6 bases). Trimming shortened V by 1 base and J by 11 bases, and 12 bases separated the two germline ends. This CDR3 has 13 residues. Germline CDR1 and CDR2: SEHNR and FQNEAQ (reference sequence). CDR3 in DNA: TGTGCCAGCAGCTTAGACAGGGTAGGAGCCCAGCATTTT. Amino acids: CASSLDRVGAQHF.

The chain joins TRBV27 to TRBJ1-2; 11 bases align to TRBD1. Germline trimming cut 4 bases from V and 2 bases from J; bases unmatched to any gene: 3. From germline, CDR1 is MNHEY and CDR2 SMNVEV (reference sequence). This CDR3 is built from 15 residues. CDR3 protein: CASSSRTGGNYGYTF. The CDR3 nucleotides are TGTGCCAGCAGTTCCCGGACAGGGGGCAACTATGGCTACACCTTC.

This clone was counted between two and nine times. The V gene is TRBV15, the J gene TRBJ1-6; 8 nucleotides match TRBD1. Germline CDR1 is LNHNV and CDR2 is YYDKDF (reference sequence). CDR3 size: 15 residues. V dropped 3 bases and J dropped 9; count of bases not matched to a gene: 7. CDR3 sequence reads: CATSSHRGGGSPLHF. Written as DNA, the CDR3 is TGTGCCACCAGCAGTCACAGGGGGGGCGGTTCACCCCTCCACTTT.

The CDR3 DNA is TGTGCCAGCGGAGACAGCTTAATTTCACCCCTCCACTTT. Its protein product is CASGDSLISPLHF. J is TRBJ1-6 and V is TRBV9; TRBD1 might be the D (5 bases). The CDR3 is 13 amino acids. The V end lost 7 bases, the J end lost 9 bases, and 14 bases lay between the germline ends. CDR1 and CDR2 (germline): SGDLS, YYNGEE.

Here the CDR3 reads CASIWGRNYGYTF. For the CDR3, the DNA is TGTGCCAGCATTTGGGGCAGGAACTATGGCTACACCTTC. The chain links TRBV14 to TRBJ1-2, with a possible D match to TRBD1 (5 bases). V lost 7 bases and J lost 2, with 11 bases in between. This CDR3 is 13 amino acids long. Germline V gene sequence: CDR1 SGHDN, CDR2 FVKESK.

J is TRBJ2-7 and V is TRBV7-4; a weak D match, TRBD2 (5 bases). CDR3 length: 16 residues. V was cut by 5 bases and J by 3 bases, with 20 bases left in between. Germline V gene sequence: CDR1 SGHVT, CDR2 SQSDAQ. CDR3 DNA sequence: TGTGCCAGCAGCCCGGACGGATCGGGGTGGATCTACGAGCAGTACTTC. This translates into CASSPDGSGWIYEQYF.

The CDR3 nucleotides read TGTGCCAGCAGCCGGGGACAGCCAATATATTTT. Translating gives CASSRGQPIYF. The chain combines TRBV12-3 or TRBV12-4 with TRBJ1-3; TRBD1 agrees at 7 bases. V was pared by 6 bases and J by 13 bases, with 6 bases of the junction left unmatched. This CDR3 contains 11 residues.

The chain uses TRBV28 and TRBJ1-2, with D perhaps matching TRBD1 (5 bases). V was trimmed by 7 bases and J by 0 bases, leaving 18 bases between them. From germline, CDR1 is MDHEN and CDR2 SYDVKM. The CDR3 has 16 amino acids. CDR3 in amino acids: CASKTVQALANYGYTF. The CDR3 nucleotides read TGTGCCAGCAAGACTGTACAGGCCCTAGCTAACTATGGCTACACCTTC.